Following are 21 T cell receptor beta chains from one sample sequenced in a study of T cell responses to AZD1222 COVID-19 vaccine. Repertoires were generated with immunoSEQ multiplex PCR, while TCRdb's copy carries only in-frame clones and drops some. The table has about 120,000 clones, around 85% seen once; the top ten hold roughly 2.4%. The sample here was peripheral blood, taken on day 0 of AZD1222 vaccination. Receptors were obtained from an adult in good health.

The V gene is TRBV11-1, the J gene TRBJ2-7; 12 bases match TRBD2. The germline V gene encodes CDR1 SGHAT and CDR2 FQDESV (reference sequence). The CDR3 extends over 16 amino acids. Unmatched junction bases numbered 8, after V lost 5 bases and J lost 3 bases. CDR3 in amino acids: CASSPTRTSGNYEQYF. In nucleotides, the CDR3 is TGTGCCAGCAGCCCAACCCGGACTAGCGGGAACTACGAGCAGTACTTC.

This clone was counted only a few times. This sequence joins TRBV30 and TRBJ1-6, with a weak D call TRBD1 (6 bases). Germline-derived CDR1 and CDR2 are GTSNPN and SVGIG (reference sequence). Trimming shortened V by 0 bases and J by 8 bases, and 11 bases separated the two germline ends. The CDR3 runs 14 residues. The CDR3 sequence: CAWSVGAQDSPLHF. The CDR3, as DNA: TGTGCCTGGAGTGTGGGGGCGCAAGATTCACCCCTCCACTTT.

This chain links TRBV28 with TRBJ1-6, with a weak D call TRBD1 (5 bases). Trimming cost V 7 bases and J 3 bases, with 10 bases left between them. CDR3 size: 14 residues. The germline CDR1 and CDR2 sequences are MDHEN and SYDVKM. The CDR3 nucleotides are TGTGCCAGCAAGACGGGGGACTATAATTCACCCCTCCACTTT. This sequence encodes CASKTGDYNSPLHF.

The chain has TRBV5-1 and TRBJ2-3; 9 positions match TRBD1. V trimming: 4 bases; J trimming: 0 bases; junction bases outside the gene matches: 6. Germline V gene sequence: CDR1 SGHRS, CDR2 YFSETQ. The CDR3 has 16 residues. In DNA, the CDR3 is TGCGCCAGCAGCCCACTGACAGGGGGAAGCACAGATACGCAGTATTTT. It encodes CASSPLTGGSTDTQYF.

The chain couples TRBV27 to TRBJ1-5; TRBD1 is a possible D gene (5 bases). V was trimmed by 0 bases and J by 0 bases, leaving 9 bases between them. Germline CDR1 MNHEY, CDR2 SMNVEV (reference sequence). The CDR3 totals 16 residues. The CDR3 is CASSLSAGTSNQPQHF. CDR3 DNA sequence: TGTGCCAGCAGTTTATCGGCAGGGACTAGCAATCAGCCCCAGCATTTT.

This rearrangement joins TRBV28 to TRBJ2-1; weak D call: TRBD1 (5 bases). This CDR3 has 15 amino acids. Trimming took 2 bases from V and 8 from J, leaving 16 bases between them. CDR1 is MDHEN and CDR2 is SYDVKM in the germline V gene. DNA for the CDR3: TGTGCCAGCAGTTTACGGCAGGGTAGAATCGATGAGCAGTTCTTC. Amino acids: CASSLRQGRIDEQFF.

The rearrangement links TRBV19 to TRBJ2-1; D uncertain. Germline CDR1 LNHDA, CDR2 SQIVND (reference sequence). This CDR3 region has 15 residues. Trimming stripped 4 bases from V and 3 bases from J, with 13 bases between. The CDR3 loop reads CASSNGGSFYNEQFF. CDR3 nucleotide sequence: TGTGCCAGTAGTAACGGTGGGTCCTTCTACAATGAGCAGTTCTTC.

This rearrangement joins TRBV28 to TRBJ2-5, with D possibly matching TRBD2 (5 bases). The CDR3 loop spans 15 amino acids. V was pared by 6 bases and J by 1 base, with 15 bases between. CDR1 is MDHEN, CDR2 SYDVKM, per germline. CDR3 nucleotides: TGTGCCAGCAGCTCCTTGAGGGTCAGCCAAGAGACCCAGTACTTC. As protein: CASSSLRVSQETQYF.

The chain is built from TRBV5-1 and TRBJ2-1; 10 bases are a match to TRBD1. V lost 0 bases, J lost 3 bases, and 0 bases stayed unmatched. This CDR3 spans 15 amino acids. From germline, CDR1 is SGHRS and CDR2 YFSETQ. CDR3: CASSLGDRGYNEQFF. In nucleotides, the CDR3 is TGCGCCAGCAGCTTGGGGGACAGGGGCTACAATGAGCAGTTCTTC.

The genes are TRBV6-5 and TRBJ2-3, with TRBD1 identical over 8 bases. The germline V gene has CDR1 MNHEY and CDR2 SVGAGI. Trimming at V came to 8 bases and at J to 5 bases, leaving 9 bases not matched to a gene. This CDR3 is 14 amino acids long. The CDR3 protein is CASRLGQGKDTQYF. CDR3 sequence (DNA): TGTGCCAGCCGCCTCGGACAGGGTAAAGATACGCAGTATTTT.

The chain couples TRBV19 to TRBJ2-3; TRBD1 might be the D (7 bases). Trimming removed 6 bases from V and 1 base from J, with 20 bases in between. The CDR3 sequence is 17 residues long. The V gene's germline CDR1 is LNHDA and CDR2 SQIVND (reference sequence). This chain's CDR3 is CASSPKRGGGGTDTQYF. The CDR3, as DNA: TGTGCCAGTAGCCCAAAGCGAGGGGGCGGGGGCACAGATACGCAGTATTTT.

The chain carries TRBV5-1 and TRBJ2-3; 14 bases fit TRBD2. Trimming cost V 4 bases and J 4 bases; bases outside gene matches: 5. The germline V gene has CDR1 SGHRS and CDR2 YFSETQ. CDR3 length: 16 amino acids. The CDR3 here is CASSKGLAGVPDTQYF. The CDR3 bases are TGCGCCAGCAGCAAGGGACTAGCGGGAGTTCCAGATACGCAGTATTTT.

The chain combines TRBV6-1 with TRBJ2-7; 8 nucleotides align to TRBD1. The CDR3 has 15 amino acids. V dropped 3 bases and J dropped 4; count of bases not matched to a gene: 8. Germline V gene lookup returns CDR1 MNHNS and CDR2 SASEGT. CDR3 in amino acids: CASSEVQGAPYEQYF. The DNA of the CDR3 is TGTGCCAGCAGTGAGGTCCAGGGGGCCCCATACGAGCAGTACTTC.

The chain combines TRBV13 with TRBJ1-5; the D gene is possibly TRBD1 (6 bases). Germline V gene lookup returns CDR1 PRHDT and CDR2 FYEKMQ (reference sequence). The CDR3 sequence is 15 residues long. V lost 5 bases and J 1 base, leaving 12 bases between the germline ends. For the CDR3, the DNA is TGTGCCAGCAGCATCCGCAGGGGAAGCAATCAGCCCCAGCATTTT. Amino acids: CASSIRRGSNQPQHF.

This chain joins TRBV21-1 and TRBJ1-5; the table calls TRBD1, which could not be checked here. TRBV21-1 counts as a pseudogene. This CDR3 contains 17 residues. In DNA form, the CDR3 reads TGTGCCAGCAGCTCGTTCCAGGGGGCGCTGGGCAATCAGCCCCAGCATTTT. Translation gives CASSSFQGALGNQPQHF.

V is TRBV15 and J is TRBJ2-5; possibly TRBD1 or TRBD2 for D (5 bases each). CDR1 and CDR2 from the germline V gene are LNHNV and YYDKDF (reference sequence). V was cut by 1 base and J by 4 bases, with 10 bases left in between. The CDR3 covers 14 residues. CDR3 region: CATSRAGTGETQYF. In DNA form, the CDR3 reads TGTGCCACCAGCAGAGCAGGGACCGGAGAGACCCAGTACTTC. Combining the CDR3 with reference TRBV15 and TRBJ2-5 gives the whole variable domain DAMVIQNPRYQVTQFGKPVTLSCSQTLNHNVMYWYQQKSSQAPKLLFHYYDKDFNNEADTPDNFQSRRPNTSFCFLDIRSPGLGDTAMYLCATSRAGTGETQYFGPGTRLLVL.

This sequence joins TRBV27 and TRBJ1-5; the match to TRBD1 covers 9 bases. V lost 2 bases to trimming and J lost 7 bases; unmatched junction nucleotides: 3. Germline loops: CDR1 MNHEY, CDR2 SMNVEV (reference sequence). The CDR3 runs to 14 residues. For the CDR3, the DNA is TGTGCCAGCAGTTTAAGGACAGGGGTACAGCCCCAGCATTTT. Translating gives CASSLRTGVQPQHF.

CDR3 nucleotides: TGTGCCAGCAGCCCCGTCCTAGCGGGGACTGAAGCTTTCTTT. This translates into CASSPVLAGTEAFF. This rearrangement joins TRBV6-5 to TRBJ1-1; D remains ambiguous. This CDR3 contains 14 residues. Germline CDR1 and CDR2: MNHEY and SVGAGI. The V end was cut by 6 bases, the J end by 5 bases, with 16 bases between.

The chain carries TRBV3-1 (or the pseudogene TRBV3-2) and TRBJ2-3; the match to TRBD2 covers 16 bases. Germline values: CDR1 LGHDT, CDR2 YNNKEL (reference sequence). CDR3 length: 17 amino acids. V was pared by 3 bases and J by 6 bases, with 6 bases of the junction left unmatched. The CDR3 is CASSHGTSGRAGDTQYF. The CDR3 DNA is TGTGCCAGCAGCCACGGGACTAGCGGGAGGGCAGGCGATACGCAGTATTTT.

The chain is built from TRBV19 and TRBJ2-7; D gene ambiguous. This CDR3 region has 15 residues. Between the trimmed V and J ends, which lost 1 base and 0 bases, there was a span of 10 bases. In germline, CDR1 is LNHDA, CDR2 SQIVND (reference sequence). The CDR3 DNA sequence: TGTGCCAGTAGTATAGTGTCAGGACCCTCCTACGAGCAGTACTTC. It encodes CASSIVSGPSYEQYF. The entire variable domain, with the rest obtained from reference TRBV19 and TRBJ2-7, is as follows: DGGITQSPKYLFRKEGQNVTLSCEQNLNHDAMYWYRQDPGQGLRLIYYSQIVNDFQKGDIAEGYSVSREKKESFPLTVTSAQKNPTAFYLCASSIVSGPSYEQYFGPGTRLTVT.

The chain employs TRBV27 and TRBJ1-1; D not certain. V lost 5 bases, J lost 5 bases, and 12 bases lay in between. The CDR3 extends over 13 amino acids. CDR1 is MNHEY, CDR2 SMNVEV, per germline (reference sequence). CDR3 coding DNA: TGTGCCAGCAGTACTTGGGGAGCTACTGAAGCTTTCTTT. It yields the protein CASSTWGATEAFF.